The 7 T cell receptor beta chains reported below all come from one sample, sequenced in a study of T cells in Graves' hyperthyroidism and ophthalmopathy. There were TCR beta CDR3 regions amplified from RNA transcripts. Carried out on the TCR CDR3, a first-round RT-PCR used the HTBI primer set. From the multiplex PCR reads, TCRdb called clonotypes with MiXCR, one entry per CDR3 protein. The data hold 660,000 or so distinct CDR3 sequences, with about a fifth observed a single time. Input material: blood. The receptor source for this set is a man aged 25 to 45 with Graves' ophthalmopathy.

This clonotype has a handful of counts. V is TRBV7-8 and J is TRBJ2-7; TRBD1 aligns across 7 bases. Germline V gives CDR1 SGHVS, CDR2 FQNEAQ. This CDR3 is 14 amino acids long. The ends lost 9 bases at V and 3 bases at J; junction bases unmatched: 11. CDR3 in amino acids: CASQKGGAYYEQYF. CDR3 nucleotide sequence: TGTGCCAGTCAAAAAGGGGGCGCGTACTACGAGCAGTACTTC.

This rearrangement joins TRBV7-9 to TRBJ2-1; D may be TRBD2 (6 bases). With 5 bases removed from V and 7 bases from J, the gap between germline ends came to 12 bases. This CDR3 has 13 residues. The germline CDR1 and CDR2 sequences are SEHNR and FQNEAQ (reference sequence). This CDR3 reads CASSHFGGNEQFF. The CDR3 DNA reads TGTGCCAGCAGCCACTTCGGAGGGAATGAGCAGTTCTTC.

This clonotype was found a few times. As DNA, the CDR3 is TGCAGTGCTAGTACGCGGGATGACAATGAGCAGTTCTTC. It translates to CSASTRDDNEQFF. The chain recombines TRBV20-1 with TRBJ2-1, with D perhaps matching TRBD2 (6 bases). Germline-derived CDR1 and CDR2 are DFQATT and SNEGSKA (reference sequence). The CDR3 totals 13 residues. Trimming took off 3 bases at V and 5 bases at J, with 11 bases between the two ends.

This clonotype was detected only a few times. V gene TRBV29-1 combines with J gene TRBJ2-2, with unresolved D. Trimming pared 4 bases from V and 2 bases from J, leaving 8 bases between. This CDR3 region has 13 residues. CDR1 is SQVTM, CDR2 ANQGSEA, per germline. In DNA, the CDR3 is TGCAGCGTTGTCCCGGAAAACACCGGGGAGCTGTTTTTT. Translation gives CSVVPENTGELFF.

This clonotype occurred once. The chain recombines TRBV3-1 with TRBJ2-7; 14 bases align to TRBD2. J gave up 7 bases and V 2 bases, and 4 bases lay outside the gene matches. Looked up from germline, CDR1 is LGHDT and CDR2 is YNNKEL (reference sequence). The CDR3 contains 15 residues. This CDR3 reads CASSQPGLAGDEQYF. The CDR3 DNA reads as TGTGCCAGCAGCCAACCGGGACTAGCGGGAGATGAGCAGTACTTC.

This clonotype was recorded many times. The chain employs TRBV15 and TRBJ1-5; no firm D call. CDR3 length equals 15 residues. Germline CDR1 reads LNHNV; CDR2 reads YYDKDF (reference sequence). Deletions cut 1 base from V and 3 bases from J, with 10 bases between. In DNA, the CDR3 is TGTGCCACCAGCAGAGCAGACGGTCACAATCAGCCCCAGCATTTT. Its protein is CATSRADGHNQPQHF. Combining the CDR3 with reference TRBV15 and TRBJ1-5 gives the whole variable domain DAMVIQNPRYQVTQFGKPVTLSCSQTLNHNVMYWYQQKSSQAPKLLFHYYDKDFNNEADTPDNFQSRRPNTSFCFLDIRSPGLGDTAMYLCATSRADGHNQPQHFGDGTRLSIL.

In this sample, this clonotype turned up many times. V gene TRBV20-1 combines with J gene TRBJ1-1; no clear D gene. Germline loops: CDR1 DFQATT, CDR2 SNEGSKA (reference sequence). Trimming stripped 0 bases from V and 7 bases from J, with 6 bases between. There are 11 residues in the CDR3. CDR3: CSARERVEAFF. The CDR3 region has the DNA TGCAGTGCTAGAGAACGCGTTGAAGCTTTCTTT.